The 2 T cell receptor beta chains below all came from one sample that was sequenced in a study of T cell responses to AZD1222 COVID-19 vaccine. Repertoires were generated with immunoSEQ multiplex PCR, while TCRdb's copy carries only in-frame clones and drops some. The sample consists of 130,000 or so clones, around 92% of them appearing once. Material: peripheral blood, obtained on day 0 of AZD1222 vaccination. These receptors came from an adult in good health.

The chain carries TRBV20-1 and TRBJ1-2; D uncertain. V lost 3 bases and J lost 9, with 11 bases in between. The CDR3 length is 11 residues. Looked up from germline, CDR1 is DFQATT and CDR2 is SNEGSKA (reference sequence). This CDR3 reads CSARESRRYTF. Here the CDR3 DNA reads TGCAGTGCTAGGGAAAGCAGGCGCTACACCTTC.

This clone was picked up a small number of times. Here the CDR3 DNA reads TGTGCCAGCAGCTTAGTTCCGTTGGCCTTGGACAGGAGCCTAACTAACACTGAAGCTTTCTTT. Translating gives CASSLVPLALDRSLTNTEAFF. This chain connects TRBV7-7 to TRBJ1-1, with 7 bases that match TRBD1. The CDR3 covers 21 residues. Germline V gives CDR1 SSHAT, CDR2 FNYEAQ (reference sequence). V gave up 1 base and J gave up 2 bases; unmatched junction bases: 22.